Shown below are 8 T cell receptor beta chains from a single sample sequenced in a study of identical twins. TCRdb reprocessed the 5' RACE reads with MiXCR, giving one entry per CDR3 protein. The sample consists of fewer than 650,000 distinct CDR3 sequences, more than 9% of them appearing once. This sample also appeared in a second study, on yellow fever vaccine responses in identical twins.

Source material: PBMCs. These receptors originate from a woman aged 18-35 years in good health.

The rearrangement joins TRBV20-1 to TRBJ2-3, with D perhaps being TRBD1 or TRBD2 (5 bases each). The V end lost 1 base, the J end lost 5 bases, and 13 bases lay between the germline ends. The germline V gene has CDR1 DFQATT and CDR2 SNEGSKA (reference sequence). The CDR3 is 14 amino acids. In nucleotides, the CDR3 is TGCAGTGCTAGAGTGGGACCTCCGGGAGATACGCAGTATTTT. Amino acid sequence: CSARVGPPGDTQYF.

This clonotype was seen ten or more times. This chain connects TRBV5-1 to TRBJ1-2; D remains ambiguous. This CDR3 has 16 amino acids. Germline assignment: CDR1 SGHRS and CDR2 YFSETQ. Between the trimmed V and J ends, which lost 4 bases and 4 bases, there was a span of 20 bases. The CDR3 nucleotides read TGCGCCAGCAGCCAACAATCTGCGGGAAACGGCTATGGCTACACCTTC. Amino acids: CASSQQSAGNGYGYTF.

The V call is TRBV3-1, the J call TRBJ2-7; D unclear. Per the germline V gene, CDR1 is LGHDT and CDR2 is YNNKEL (reference sequence). Trimming shortened V by 0 bases and J by 4 bases, and 22 bases separated the two germline ends. This CDR3 is built from 18 residues. The CDR3 loop reads CASSQDPERMTSGYEQYF. The CDR3 DNA follows: TGTGCCAGCAGCCAAGATCCAGAGCGAATGACATCCGGATACGAGCAGTACTTC.

This clonotype occurred many times. This chain links TRBV20-1 with TRBJ2-3; D is perhaps TRBD2 (6 bases). The CDR3 totals 12 residues. Germline values: CDR1 DFQATT, CDR2 SNEGSKA (reference sequence). V was trimmed by 5 bases and J by 4 bases, leaving 10 bases between them. CDR3 coding DNA: TGCAGTGCTCCAAGGGACTCAGATACGCAGTATTTT. Translating it yields CSAPRDSDTQYF.

This clonotype was seen repeatedly, ten times or more. The genes are TRBV29-1 and TRBJ2-5; D ambiguous. The CDR3 consists of 12 residues. Trimming pared 5 bases from V and 1 base from J, leaving 8 bases between. Germline loops: CDR1 SQVTM, CDR2 ANQGSEA. CDR3 sequence reads: CSVSQGQETQYF. As DNA, the CDR3 is TGCAGCGTTTCCCAAGGCCAAGAGACCCAGTACTTC.

V and J are TRBV27 and TRBJ2-2, with D possibly TRBD1 on 6 matching bases. The CDR3 runs to 16 residues. Trimming cost V 3 bases and J 3 bases, with 14 bases left between them. Germline CDR1 and CDR2: MNHEY and SMNVEV (reference sequence). Here the CDR3 reads CASSFSTGLDTGELFF. In DNA, the CDR3 is TGTGCCAGCAGTTTCTCCACAGGGTTGGACACCGGGGAGCTGTTTTTT.

This clonotype was detected many times. The chain links TRBV3-1 to TRBJ1-6, with D maybe TRBD1 (6 bases). The germline V and J ends were trimmed by 0 bases and 9 bases, with 15 bases remaining between them. The CDR3 is 16 residues long. The germline V gene has CDR1 LGHDT and CDR2 YNNKEL (reference sequence). The CDR3 nucleotides read TGTGCCAGCAGCCAAGATCCCGTACAGGGACGTTCACCCCTCCACTTT. Amino acid sequence: CASSQDPVQGRSPLHF.

This clonotype has ten or more counts. The J gene is TRBJ1-3, the V gene TRBV19, with D possibly being TRBD1 (5 bases). CDR3 length: 15 residues. Trimming took 6 bases from V and 0 from J, leaving 12 bases between them. Germline V gives CDR1 LNHDA, CDR2 SQIVND (reference sequence). The CDR3 loop is CASSIDRSSGNTIYF. CDR3 sequence (DNA): TGTGCCAGTAGCATCGACAGAAGCTCTGGAAACACCATATATTTT.